This entry lists 9 T cell receptor beta chains sequenced from one sample in a study of CD8+ T cells in alopecia areata. RNA extraction and reverse transcription yielded cDNA as sequencing template. This table comes from immunoSEQ multiplex PCR, and its TCRdb copy is limited to in-frame clones, with some not included. The data contain some 98,000 clones, roughly three fifths of them seen just once; the ten biggest clones take up roughly 15%. The sample's treatment: oral pan-JAK inhibitor, 5-10 mg twice daily. The source was CD8+ T cells sorted from blood, collected at week 4, from a patient treated with tofacitinib. The receptors come from a human donor with alopecia areata.

The V and J genes are TRBV4-1 and TRBJ1-1; TRBD1 aligns across 8 bases. This CDR3 is built from 16 residues. CDR1 and CDR2 from the germline V gene are MGHRA and YSYEKL. The V gene end was trimmed by 0 bases and the J gene end by 1 base; junction bases not matched to a gene: 4. The CDR3 region has the DNA TGCGCCAGCAGCCAAGATTCCGGGACAGGGAACACTGAAGCTTTCTTT. Amino acids: CASSQDSGTGNTEAFF.

This chain connects TRBV6-5 to TRBJ1-1, with TRBD1 identical over 7 bases. The CDR3 contains 14 residues. J was trimmed by 5 bases and V by 2 bases; bases with no gene match: 5. Germline lookup yields CDR1 MNHEY and CDR2 SVGAGI. The DNA of the CDR3 is TGTGCCAGCAGTTACGATGTCAGGGGGACTGAAGCTTTCTTT. Its protein product is CASSYDVRGTEAFF.

The CDR3 loop reads CASSVDRGQSYNEQFF. CDR3 DNA sequence: TGTGCCAGCAGCGTCGACAGGGGACAATCCTACAATGAGCAGTTCTTC. This chain uses TRBV7-9 with TRBJ2-1; 8 bases match TRBD1. Per germline, CDR1 SEHNR and CDR2 FQNEAQ (reference sequence). The trim removed 5 bases at V and 1 base at J, leaving 7 bases unmatched. The CDR3 consists of 16 residues.

This clone has just one count. J is TRBJ2-7 and V is TRBV10-3; no clear D. The V end lost 0 bases, the J end lost 2 bases, and 11 bases lay between the germline ends. Per the germline V gene, CDR1 is ENHRY and CDR2 is SYGVKD. The length of the CDR3 is 15 residues. This chain's CDR3 is CAISESNSQTYEQYF. CDR3 sequence (DNA): TGTGCCATCAGTGAGTCGAACAGCCAAACCTACGAGCAGTACTTC.

The gene calls are TRBV11-2 and TRBJ2-7, with D perhaps being TRBD1 or TRBD2 (6 bases each). Trimming stripped 2 bases from V and 3 bases from J, with 11 bases between. Germline values: CDR1 SGHAT, CDR2 FQNNGV. The CDR3 runs to 14 residues. Written as DNA, the CDR3 is TGTGCCAGCAGCTTAATCAGGGGAGGCTACGAGCAGTACTTC. Protein: CASSLIRGGYEQYF.

This chain uses TRBV11-1 with TRBJ2-7, with 12 nucleotides matching TRBD2. The CDR3 is 14 amino acids. Germline V gives CDR1 SGHAT, CDR2 FQDESV (reference sequence). Losses at the gene ends were 3 bases for V and 6 bases for J; bases not matched to a gene: 3. The CDR3 protein is CASSFGLAGLEQYF. The CDR3 nucleotides read TGTGCCAGCAGCTTCGGACTAGCGGGGCTCGAGCAGTACTTC. Using reference TRBV11-1 and TRBJ2-7 for the parts outside the CDR3, the full variable domain is EAEVAQSPRYKITEKSQAVAFWCDPISGHATLYWYRQILGQGPELLVQFQDESVVDDSQLPKDRFSAERLKGVDSTLKIQPAELGDSAMYLCASSFGLAGLEQYFGPGTRLTVT.

The chain carries TRBV7-9 and TRBJ1-2, with TRBD1 matching 8 bases. Germline V CDR1 and CDR2: SEHNR, FQNEAQ (reference sequence). V shed 5 bases and J 7 bases; nucleotides not matched to a gene: 9. The CDR3 runs 14 residues. In DNA, the CDR3 is TGTGCCAGCAGCGAAGCCGGGACAGGTCTTGGCTACACCTTC. Protein sequence: CASSEAGTGLGYTF.

The V gene is TRBV15, the J gene TRBJ2-2, with TRBD1 matching 8 bases. This CDR3 is built from 15 residues. Germline lookup yields CDR1 LNHNV and CDR2 YYDKDF (reference sequence). V lost 0 bases to trimming and J lost 3 bases; unmatched junction nucleotides: 0. The CDR3 protein is CATSREQGDTGELFF. As DNA, the CDR3 is TGTGCCACCAGCAGAGAACAGGGGGACACCGGGGAGCTGTTTTTT.

The sample holds a few counts of this clone. The chain combines TRBV2 with TRBJ2-1, with a possible D match to TRBD1 (5 bases). Looked up from germline, CDR1 is SNHLY and CDR2 is FYNNEI. There are 16 residues in the CDR3. V was shortened by 0 bases and J by 1 base, with 10 bases between the two germline ends. The CDR3 loop is CASSEAGKGSYNEQFF. CDR3 coding DNA: TGTGCCAGCAGTGAAGCAGGGAAGGGGTCCTACAATGAGCAGTTCTTC.